One and the same sample provided the 12 T cell receptor beta chains below, sequenced in a study of radiation and T cells in renal cell carcinoma. Time point meaning: blood 4 weeks post-SBRT, at nephrectomy. Treatment in this sample: 15 Gy SBRT to primary tumor, nephrectomy 4 weeks later. Sequencing used immunoSEQ multiplex PCR; TCRdb keeps in-frame clones, though not all of them. The repertoire holds about 76,000 clones, with roughly 87% as singletons. This specimen consisted of blood, obtained from a patient whose treatment included radiotherapy and nephrectomy. Receptors were obtained from a woman aged 70 to 79 with renal cell carcinoma.

The chain uses TRBV19 and TRBJ2-1, with 10 bases identical to TRBD1. Losses at the gene ends were 3 bases for V and 3 bases for J; bases not matched to a gene: 5. The germline V gene encodes CDR1 LNHDA and CDR2 SQIVND (reference sequence). This CDR3 spans 16 amino acids. CDR3 in amino acids: CASSIRDRGSYNEQFF. The CDR3 DNA follows: TGTGCCAGTAGTATCAGGGACAGGGGAAGCTACAATGAGCAGTTCTTC. The complete variable domain, with remaining parts taken from reference TRBV19 and TRBJ2-1, reads DGGITQSPKYLFRKEGQNVTLSCEQNLNHDAMYWYRQDPGQGLRLIYYSQIVNDFQKGDIAEGYSVSREKKESFPLTVTSAQKNPTAFYLCASSIRDRGSYNEQFFGPGTRLTVL.

Remarks on this clone: The same CDR3 also results from other DNA sequences found in this sample. V gene TRBV5-1 combines with J gene TRBJ2-5; D possibly corresponds to TRBD2 (5 bases). Trimming pared 0 bases from V and 5 bases from J, leaving 5 bases between. The CDR3 spans 12 residues. CDR1 is SGHRS and CDR2 is YFSETQ in the germline V gene. The CDR3 DNA reads as TGCGCCAGCAGCTTGGCGGGGGAGACCCAGTACTTC. It specifies CASSLAGETQYF.

The chain has TRBV4-3 and TRBJ2-3; 11 bases are shared with TRBD2. J was trimmed by 0 bases and V by 2 bases; bases with no gene match: 4. CDR1 is LGHNA and CDR2 is YSLEER in the germline V gene. This CDR3 is 17 amino acids long. The CDR3 DNA is TGCGCCAGCAGCCAACACCCTAGCGGGGGGAGCACAGATACGCAGTATTTT. Amino acid sequence: CASSQHPSGGSTDTQYF.

The gene calls are TRBV5-1 and TRBJ2-3; 9 positions agree with TRBD2. The CDR3 runs 16 residues. The germline V gene has CDR1 SGHRS and CDR2 YFSETQ. V gave up 0 bases and J gave up 4 bases; unmatched junction bases: 6. CDR3 residues: CASSLVQAGGSDTQYF. The CDR3 DNA reads TGCGCCAGCAGCTTGGTTCAAGCGGGGGGATCAGATACGCAGTATTTT.

This chain connects TRBV30 to TRBJ1-3; D remains unclear. Trimming took off 5 bases at V and 0 bases at J, with 8 bases between the two ends. This CDR3 spans 13 amino acids. Germline CDR1 GTSNPN, CDR2 SVGIG (reference sequence). The CDR3 loop is CAWGAASGNTIYF. CDR3 DNA sequence: TGTGCCTGGGGTGCGGCCTCTGGAAACACCATATATTTT. The full variable domain, rest sourced from reference TRBV30 and TRBJ1-3, is SQTIHQWPATLVQPVGSPLSLECTVEGTSNPNLYWYRQAAGRGLQLLFYSVGIGQISSEVPQNLSASRPQDRQFILSSKKLLLSDSGFYLCAWGAASGNTIYFGEGSWLTVV.

The CDR3 sequence: CASSFLSGGLDNEQFF. The CDR3 DNA follows: TGTGCCAGCAGTTTCCTTAGCGGGGGGCTTGACAATGAGCAGTTCTTC. The chain carries TRBV6-5 and TRBJ2-1; TRBD2 matches at 10 bases. The CDR3 extends over 16 amino acids. The V gene end was trimmed by 4 bases and the J gene end by 5 bases; junction bases not matched to a gene: 8. Germline CDR1 and CDR2: MNHEY and SVGAGI.

This clone was seen just once. This sequence joins TRBV4-1 and TRBJ2-1, with 9 positions matching TRBD1. The CDR3 is 15 amino acids. Germline V gene data show CDR1 as MGHRA and CDR2 as YSYEKL. J gave up 3 bases and V 1 base, and 1 base lay outside the gene matches. CDR3 DNA sequence: TGCGCCAGCAGCCAAGGGACAGGGGTCTACAATGAGCAGTTCTTC. It translates to CASSQGTGVYNEQFF.

The genes are TRBV7-9 and TRBJ1-2; D gene uncertain. The germline gives CDR1 SEHNR, CDR2 FQNEAQ (reference sequence). The CDR3 has 14 amino acids. Trimming took off 1 base at V and 6 bases at J, with 12 bases between the two ends. The CDR3 region is CASSLVRQVDGYTF. The CDR3 bases are TGTGCCAGCAGCTTAGTACGGCAGGTGGATGGCTACACCTTC. Combining the CDR3 with reference TRBV7-9 and TRBJ1-2 gives the whole variable domain DTGVSQNPRHKITKRGQNVTFRCDPISEHNRLYWYRQTLGQGPEFLTYFQNEAQLEKSRLLSDRFSAERPKGSFSTLEIQRTEQGDSAMYLCASSLVRQVDGYTFGSGTRLTVV.

V is TRBV18 and J is TRBJ1-2; 7 bases line up with TRBD1. Germline V gives CDR1 KGHSH, CDR2 LQKENI. The CDR3 runs 14 residues. Unmatched junction bases numbered 4, after V lost 4 bases and J lost 2 bases. CDR3 in amino acids: CASSQSGGNYGYTF. The CDR3 region has the DNA TGTGCCAGCTCACAGTCAGGGGGAAACTATGGCTACACCTTC.

A word on this clone: The same CDR3 is also encoded by other DNA sequences in this sample. The chain links TRBV5-1 to TRBJ1-3; tentative D call: TRBD1 (5 bases). Germline V lookup: CDR1 SGHRS, CDR2 YFSETQ. CDR3 length equals 14 residues. Trimming shortened V by 4 bases and J by 0 bases, and 8 bases separated the two germline ends. CDR3 DNA sequence: TGCGCCAGCAGCCCTGACAGCTCTGGAAACACCATATATTTT. Its translation is CASSPDSSGNTIYF.

This chain links TRBV30 with TRBJ1-4; D perhaps matches TRBD1 (5 bases). Trimming removed 3 bases at V and 8 bases at J, with 19 bases between. This CDR3 spans 15 amino acids. Germline CDR1 is GTSNPN and CDR2 is SVGIG (reference sequence). The CDR3 coding sequence is TGTGCCTGGAGCATAGAGGGTCAGGGTAGAGAAAAACTGTTTTTT. It codes for CAWSIEGQGREKLFF.

J is TRBJ2-5 and V is TRBV5-4; tentatively, D is TRBD1 or TRBD2 (5 bases each). Germline V CDR1 and CDR2: SGHNT, YYREEE (reference sequence). V dropped 0 bases and J dropped 2 bases, with 8 bases sitting between them. The CDR3 is 14 amino acids. The CDR3 sequence is CASSLGGGQETQYF. CDR3 DNA sequence: TGTGCCAGCAGCTTGGGTGGGGGACAAGAGACCCAGTACTTC.